Shown below are 11 T cell receptor beta chains from a single sample sequenced in a study of cytomegalovirus exposure and HLA in healthy donors. PCR used 60 Vbeta primers and 13 Jbeta primers. The repertoire was sequenced with immunoSEQ multiplex PCR; TCRdb's copy has only in-frame clones and lacks some. This sample carries roughly 120,000 clones, about 80% of them seen once, and the ten largest clones take approximately 3.8%. The sequenced sample consisted of PBMCs. These receptors were taken from a middle-aged man in good health and CMV-seronegative.

The chain employs TRBV9 and TRBJ1-5; D possibly corresponds to TRBD1 (6 bases). The CDR3 has 15 amino acids. Germline V lookup: CDR1 SGDLS, CDR2 YYNGEE. V shed 4 bases and J shed 9 bases, with 20 bases lying between them. Here the CDR3 reads CASSHGTGPLGPQHF. The DNA for the CDR3 is TGTGCCAGCAGCCACGGTACAGGGCCTCTGGGGCCCCAGCATTTT. The variable domain in full, with the rest retrieved from reference TRBV9 and TRBJ1-5, is DSGVTQTPKHLITATGQRVTLRCSPRSGDLSVYWYQQSLDQGLQFLIQYYNGEERAKGNILERFSAQQFPDLHSELNLSSLELGDSALYFCASSHGTGPLGPQHFGDGTRLSIL.

This clone was counted between two and nine times. The rearrangement joins TRBV7-9 to TRBJ1-5, with TRBD1 matching 11 bases. This CDR3 contains 14 residues. The V segment lost 3 bases and the J segment 6 bases; nucleotides outside the gene matches: 1. Germline assignment: CDR1 SEHNR and CDR2 FQNEAQ (reference sequence). The CDR3 DNA is TGTGCCAGCAGCTTTGGGACAGGGGGTCAGCCCCAGCATTTT. Its protein is CASSFGTGGQPQHF.

The rearrangement links TRBV5-1 to TRBJ2-7; 8 nucleotides agree with TRBD1. The germline V gene encodes CDR1 SGHRS and CDR2 YFSETQ. This CDR3 is 17 amino acids long. V lost 4 bases and J lost 5; bases outside the gene matches: 17. The CDR3 protein is CASSPGQGLGLFDEQYF. CDR3 nucleotide sequence: TGCGCCAGCAGCCCTGGACAGGGTTTGGGGCTGTTCGACGAGCAGTACTTC.

The gene calls are TRBV7-2 and TRBJ1-2, with 7 bases matching TRBD1. CDR1 and CDR2 from the germline V gene are SGHTA and FQGNSA. The V segment lost 3 bases and the J segment 4 bases; nucleotides outside the gene matches: 2. This CDR3 contains 13 residues. The CDR3 bases are TGTGCCAGCAGCTTGAGACAGGGCTATGGCTACACCTTC. It specifies CASSLRQGYGYTF.

The chain combines TRBV4-3 with TRBJ2-1; a possible D gene is TRBD1 (5 bases). The V end was cut by 3 bases, the J end by 4 bases, with 7 bases between. Germline V gives CDR1 LGHNA, CDR2 YSLEER. This CDR3 contains 13 residues. The CDR3 protein is CASSHDSYNEQFF. The CDR3, as DNA: TGCGCCAGCAGCCACGACAGTTACAATGAGCAGTTCTTC.

The chain is built from TRBV28 and TRBJ2-7; TRBD2 agrees at 9 bases. The germline CDR1 and CDR2 sequences are MDHEN and SYDVKM. V shed 8 bases and J 3 bases; nucleotides not matched to a gene: 11. This CDR3 spans 15 amino acids. CDR3 residues: CASQSGGPSFYEQYF. The CDR3 region has the DNA TGTGCCAGCCAGAGCGGGGGGCCCTCCTTCTACGAGCAGTACTTC.

This chain joins TRBV29-1 and TRBJ2-1, with no clear D. The CDR3 spans 13 residues. CDR1 is SQVTM and CDR2 is ANQGSEA in the germline V gene. Trimming took 4 bases from V and 3 from J, leaving 10 bases between them. CDR3: CSVAMVSYNEQFF. The CDR3 nucleotides are TGCAGCGTTGCGATGGTCAGCTACAATGAGCAGTTCTTC.

The V call is TRBV7-6, the J call TRBJ2-2, with 12 bases aligning to TRBD2. Germline V gives CDR1 SGHVS, CDR2 FNYEAQ. With 5 bases clipped from V and 3 bases from J, the junction kept 4 bases outside the gene matches. The CDR3 has 16 residues. CDR3 residues: CASSAWTSGDTGELFF. The CDR3 DNA reads TGTGCCAGCAGCGCATGGACTAGCGGGGACACCGGGGAGCTGTTTTTT.

The DNA of the CDR3 is TGTGCCAGCAGCTCCAAGAGAGGGGGAGTCACAGATACGCAGTATTTT. Translated, it gives CASSSKRGGVTDTQYF. The rearrangement links TRBV7-2 to TRBJ2-3; a weak D match, TRBD1 (6 bases). Germline CDR1 reads SGHTA; CDR2 reads FQGNSA. V was pared by 4 bases and J by 2 bases, with 16 bases between. The CDR3 consists of 16 residues.

The chain joins TRBV19 to TRBJ1-1, with D maybe TRBD1 (6 bases). The germline V and J ends were trimmed by 5 bases and 7 bases, with 14 bases remaining between them. CDR1 LNHDA and CDR2 SQIVND come from the germline V gene (reference sequence). The CDR3 is made up of 13 amino acids. CDR3 residues: CASSARTVLEAFF. The CDR3, as DNA: TGTGCCAGTAGTGCCCGGACAGTTCTTGAAGCTTTCTTT.

This clone appeared once. CDR3 residues: CASSHRVGDGNQPQHF. The CDR3 DNA is TGTGCCAGCTCTCACAGGGTCGGGGATGGCAATCAGCCCCAGCATTTT. The chain has TRBV18 and TRBJ1-5; D may be TRBD1 (6 bases). CDR1 and CDR2 (germline): KGHSH, LQKENI. This CDR3 has 16 amino acids. Trimming pared 6 bases from V and 2 bases from J, leaving 17 bases between.